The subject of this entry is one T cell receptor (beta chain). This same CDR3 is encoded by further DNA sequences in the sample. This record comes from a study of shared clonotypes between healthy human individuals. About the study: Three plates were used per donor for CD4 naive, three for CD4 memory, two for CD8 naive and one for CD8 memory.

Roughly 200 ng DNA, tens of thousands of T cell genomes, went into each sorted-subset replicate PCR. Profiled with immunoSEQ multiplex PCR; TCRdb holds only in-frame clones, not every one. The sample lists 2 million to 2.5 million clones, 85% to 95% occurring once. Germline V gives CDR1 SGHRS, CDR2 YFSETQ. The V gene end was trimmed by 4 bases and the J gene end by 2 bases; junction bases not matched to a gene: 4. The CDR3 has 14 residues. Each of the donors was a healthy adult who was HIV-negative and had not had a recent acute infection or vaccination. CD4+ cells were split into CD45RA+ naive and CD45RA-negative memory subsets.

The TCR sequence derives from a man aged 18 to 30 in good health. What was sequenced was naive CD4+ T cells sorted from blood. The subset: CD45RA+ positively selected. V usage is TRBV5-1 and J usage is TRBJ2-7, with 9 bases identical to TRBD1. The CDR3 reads CASSPGTGPYEQYF. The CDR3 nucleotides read TGCGCCAGCAGCCCGGGGACAGGGCCCTACGAGCAGTACTTC. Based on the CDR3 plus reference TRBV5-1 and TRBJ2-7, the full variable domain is KAGVTQTPRYLIKTRGQQVTLSCSPISGHRSVSWYQQTPGQGLQFLFEYFSETQRNKGNFPGRFSGRQFSNSRSEMNVSTLELGDSALYLCASSPGTGPYEQYFGPGTRLTVT.